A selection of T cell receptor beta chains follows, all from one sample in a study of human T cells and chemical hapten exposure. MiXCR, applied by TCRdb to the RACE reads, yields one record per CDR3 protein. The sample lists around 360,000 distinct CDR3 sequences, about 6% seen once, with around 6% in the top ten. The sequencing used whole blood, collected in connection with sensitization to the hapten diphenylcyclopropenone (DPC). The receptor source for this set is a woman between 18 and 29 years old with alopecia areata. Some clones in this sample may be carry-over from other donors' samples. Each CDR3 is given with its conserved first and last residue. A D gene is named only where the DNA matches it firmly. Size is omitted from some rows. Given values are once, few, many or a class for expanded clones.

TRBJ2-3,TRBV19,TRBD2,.,CASSLRTSGSSPFTDTQYF,TGTGCCAGTAGTCTACGGACTAGCGGGAGCTCGCCTTTCACAGATACGCAGTATTTT
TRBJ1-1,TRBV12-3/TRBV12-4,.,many,CAIVNRVNTEAFF,TGTGCCATCGTTAACAGGGTGAACACTGAAGCTTTCTTT
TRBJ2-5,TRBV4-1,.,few,CASSQVDQQETQYF,TGCGCCAGCAGCCAAGTCGATCAGCAAGAGACCCAGTACTTC
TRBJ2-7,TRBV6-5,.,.,CASSRGTSKEQYF,TGTGCCAGCAGTCGCGGGACAAGTAAGGAGCAGTACTTC
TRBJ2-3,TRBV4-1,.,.,CASSLPSSSRVTQYF,TGCGCCAGCAGCCTACCCTCCTCTAGCCGTGTCACGCAGTATTTT
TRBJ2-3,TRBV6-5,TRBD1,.,CASSHDRGTDTQYF,TGTGCCAGCAGCCACGACAGGGGTACAGATACGCAGTATTTT
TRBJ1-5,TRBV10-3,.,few,CAITQGGLNQPQHF,TGTGCCATCACCCAGGGTGGTCTCAATCAGCCCCAGCATTTT
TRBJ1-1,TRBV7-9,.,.,CASSPRSGVVTEAFF,TGTGCCAGCAGCCCACGGAGCGGGGTTGTCACTGAAGCTTTCTTT
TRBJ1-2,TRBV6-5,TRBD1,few,CASSRRAGTGDGYTF,TGTGCCAGCAGTAGGCGGGCAGGGACAGGGGATGGCTACACCTTC
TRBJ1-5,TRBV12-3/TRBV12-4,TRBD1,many,CASSSQTRTGYSNQPQHF,TGTGCCAGCAGCTCTCAAACGAGGACAGGGTATAGCAATCAGCCCCAGCATTTT
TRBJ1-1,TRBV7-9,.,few,CASSSQGHTEAFF,TGTGCCAGCAGCTCACAGGGACATACTGAAGCTTTCTTT
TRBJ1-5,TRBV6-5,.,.,CASSYSPGSNQPQHF,TGTGCCAGCAGTTACTCCCCGGGCAGCAATCAGCCCCAGCATTTT
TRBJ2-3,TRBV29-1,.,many,CSVEAQGDTQYF,TGCAGCGTTGAAGCCCAGGGGGATACGCAGTATTTT
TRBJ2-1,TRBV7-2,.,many,CASSALGEQFF,TGTGCCAGCAGCGCATTGGGTGAGCAGTTCTTC
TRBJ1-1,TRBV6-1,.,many,CASGWGGGLTEAFF,TGTGCCAGCGGATGGGGGGGGGGCCTGACTGAAGCTTTCTTT
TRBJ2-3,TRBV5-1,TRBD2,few,CASSLEGGLAVTDTQYF,TGCGCCAGCAGCTTGGAAGGGGGACTAGCGGTCACAGATACGCAGTATTTT
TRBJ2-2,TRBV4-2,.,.,CASSPPLQTNTGELFF,TGTGCCAGCAGCCCCCCCCTGCAGACGAACACCGGGGAGCTGTTTTTT
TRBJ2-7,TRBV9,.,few,CASSVGKVAEQYF,TGTGCCAGCAGCGTAGGTAAGGTGGCCGAGCAGTACTTC
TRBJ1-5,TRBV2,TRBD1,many,CASSGQTGVGNQPQHF,TGTGCCAGCAGTGGTCAAACAGGGGTGGGAAATCAGCCCCAGCATTTT
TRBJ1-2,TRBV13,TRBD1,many,CASSNAQQGAGYGYTF,TGTGCCAGCAGTAACGCACAACAGGGGGCAGGCTATGGCTACACCTTC
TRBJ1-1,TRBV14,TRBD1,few,CASSQEAGGKAFF,TGTGCCAGCAGCCAAGAGGCAGGGGGGAAAGCTTTCTTT
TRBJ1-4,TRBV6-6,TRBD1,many,CASSFGQAINEKLFF,TGTGCCAGCAGTTTCGGACAGGCGATTAATGAAAAACTGTTTTTT
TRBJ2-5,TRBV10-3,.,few,CAIGIQETQYF,TGTGCCATCGGGATACAAGAGACCCAGTACTTC
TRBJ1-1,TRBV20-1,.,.,CSARVLGRMSTEAFF,TGCAGTGCTAGAGTATTAGGGCGGATGAGCACTGAAGCTTTCTTT
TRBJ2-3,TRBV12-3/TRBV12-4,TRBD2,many,CAIERGGLNTQYF,TGTGCCATTGAGCGGGGGGGCCTGAATACGCAGTATTTT
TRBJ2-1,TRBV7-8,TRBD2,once,CASKTSGGNEQFF,TGTGCCAGCAAGACTAGCGGGGGTAATGAGCAGTTCTTC
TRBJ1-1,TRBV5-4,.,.,CASSRDVNTEAFF,TGTGCCAGCAGCAGAGACGTTAACACTGAAGCTTTCTTT
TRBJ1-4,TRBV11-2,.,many,CASSLHIQSNEKLFF,TGTGCCAGCAGCTTACACATACAGAGTAATGAAAAACTGTTTTTT
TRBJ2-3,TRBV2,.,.,CASRLSRAQSTDTQYF,TGTGCCAGCCGCCTTTCCCGGGCACAAAGCACAGATACGCAGTATTTT
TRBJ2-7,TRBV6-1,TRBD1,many,CASSETGQDYEQYF,TGTGCCAGCAGTGAAACAGGACAGGACTACGAGCAGTACTTC
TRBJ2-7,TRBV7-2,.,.,CASSLDLAGPYEQYF,TGTGCCAGCAGCTTGGACTTGGCAGGCCCCTACGAGCAGTACTTC
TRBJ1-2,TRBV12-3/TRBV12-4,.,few,CASSLKGGSVAPDYGYTF,TGTGCCAGCAGTTTAAAAGGCGGCTCGGTAGCCCCCGACTATGGCTACACCTTC
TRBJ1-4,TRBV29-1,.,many,CSARQGGEKLFF,TGCAGCGCAAGGCAAGGGGGTGAAAAACTGTTTTTT
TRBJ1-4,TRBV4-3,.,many,CASSQDPGLSGEKLFF,TGCGCCAGCAGCCAAGATCCAGGACTTAGTGGTGAAAAACTGTTTTTT
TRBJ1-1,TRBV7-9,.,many,CASLSNTEAFF,TGTGCCAGCTTGAGTAACACTGAAGCTTTCTTT
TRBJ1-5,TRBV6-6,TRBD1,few,CASSYSGPTGRNQPQHF,TGTGCCAGCAGTTACTCCGGCCCGACAGGGCGCAATCAGCCCCAGCATTTT
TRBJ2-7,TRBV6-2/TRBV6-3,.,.,CASSYAEGNEQYF,TGTGCCAGCAGTTACGCGGAGGGCAACGAGCAGTACTTC
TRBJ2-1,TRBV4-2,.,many,CASSQERRGRFNEQFF,TGTGCCAGCAGCCAAGAGCGGAGGGGGCGCTTCAATGAGCAGTTCTTC
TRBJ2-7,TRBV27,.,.,CASSLAGQPTYEQYF,TGTGCCAGCAGTTTAGCGGGACAGCCGACCTACGAGCAGTACTTC
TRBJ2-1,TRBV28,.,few,CASRGHPWEQFF,TGTGCCAGCAGGGGTCACCCGTGGGAGCAGTTCTTC
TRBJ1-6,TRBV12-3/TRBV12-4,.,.,CASSAPRYRNSPLHF,TGTGCCAGCAGTGCTCCGAGGTACAGAAATTCACCCCTCCACTTT
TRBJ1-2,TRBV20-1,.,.,CSARGRESGYTF,TGCAGTGCTAGGGGCAGGGAAAGTGGCTACACCTTC
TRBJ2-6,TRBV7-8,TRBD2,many,CASSVKRDYSGANVLTF,TGTGCCAGCAGCGTGAAGAGGGACTACTCTGGGGCCAACGTCCTGACTTTC
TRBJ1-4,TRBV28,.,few,CASTAADSDEKLFF,TGTGCCAGCACCGCGGCCGACAGCGATGAAAAACTGTTTTTT
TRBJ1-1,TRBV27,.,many,CASSPKPSPSTEAFF,TGTGCCAGCAGTCCTAAGCCTAGCCCGAGCACTGAAGCTTTCTTT
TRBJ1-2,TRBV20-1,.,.,CSAITGINYGYTF,TGCAGTGCTATTACAGGGATAAACTATGGCTACACCTTC
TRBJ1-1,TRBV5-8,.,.,CASRPSGNTEAFF,TGTGCCAGCCGCCCCTCAGGGAACACTGAAGCTTTCTTT
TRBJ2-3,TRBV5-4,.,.,CASSSGFSTDTQYF,TGTGCCAGCAGCAGCGGGTTCAGCACAGATACGCAGTATTTT
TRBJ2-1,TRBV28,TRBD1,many,CASSPGGRYNEQFF,TGTGCCAGCAGTCCAGGGGGCCGTTACAATGAGCAGTTCTTC
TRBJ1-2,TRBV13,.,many,CASSWSSDSPYYGYTF,TGTGCCAGCAGCTGGTCTTCGGACAGCCCTTACTATGGCTACACCTTC
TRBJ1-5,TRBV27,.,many,CASSLGEGQPQHF,TGTGCCAGCAGTTTGGGGGAGGGTCAGCCCCAGCATTTT
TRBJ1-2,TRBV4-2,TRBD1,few,CASSPRGRTGATAGYGYTF,TGTGCCAGCAGCCCTCGGGGTAGGACAGGGGCCACTGCGGGCTATGGCTACACCTTC
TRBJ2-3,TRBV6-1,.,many,CASSSVGTDTQYF,TGTGCCAGCAGCTCTGTGGGCACAGATACGCAGTATTTT
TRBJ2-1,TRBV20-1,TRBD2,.,CSAPLAGSYNEQFF,TGCAGTGCTCCCCTAGCGGGTTCCTACAATGAGCAGTTCTTC
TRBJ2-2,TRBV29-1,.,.,CSGKTAGDTGELFF,TGCAGCGGGAAGACTGCCGGGGACACCGGGGAGCTGTTTTTT
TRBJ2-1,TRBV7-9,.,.,CASSFDYEQFF,TGTGCCAGCAGCTTCGATTATGAGCAGTTCTTC
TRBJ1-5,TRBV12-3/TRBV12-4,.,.,CASSWTTRNQPQHF,TGTGCCAGCAGTTGGACGACCCGCAATCAGCCCCAGCATTTT